A selection of T cell receptor beta chains follows, all from one sample in a study of blood T cell repertoires in COVID-19. The repertoire was sequenced with immunoSEQ multiplex PCR; TCRdb's copy has only in-frame clones and lacks some. The sample has some 290,000 clones; around 92% are singletons. The sample taken for sequencing was PBMCs or T cells enriched from blood (not recorded which). These receptors all stem from a woman under 40 who had recovered from COVID-19. Each CDR3 is given with its conserved first and last residue. The D gene is left open where the match is weak. Size is stated for part of the rows, as once, few or many counts, or as a class when the clone is expanded.

TRBD1	TRBV7-9	TRBJ2-7	.	TGTGCCAGCAGCACGGGGACAGCGGCCTACGAGCAGTACTTC	CASSTGTAAYEQYF
TRBD2	TRBV27	TRBJ2-7	.	TGTGCCAGCAGTTGGTCGGTAGCGGGAGTCGGCGAGCAGTACTTC	CASSWSVAGVGEQYF
.	TRBV2	TRBJ2-1	.	TGTGCCAGCACGAGGGACACCTTCTACAATGAGCAGTTCTTC	CASTRDTFYNEQFF
TRBD2	TRBV4-2	TRBJ2-2	few	TGTGCCAGCAGCCCCGGACTAGCCGGGGAGCTGTTTTTT	CASSPGLAGELFF
.	TRBV7-9	TRBJ1-1	.	TGTGCCAGCAGCATCGGGAACACTGAAGCTTTCTTT	CASSIGNTEAFF
.	TRBV9	TRBJ1-1	.	TGTGCCAGCAGCGTAGCGGGGGTTAACACTGAAGCTTTCTTT	CASSVAGVNTEAFF
.	TRBV5-5	TRBJ1-2	once	TGTGCCAGCAGCTTGTCCCGCCAGGTGCCCTATGGCTACACCTTC	CASSLSRQVPYGYTF
.	TRBV3-1/TRBV3-2	TRBJ1-2	.	TGTGCCAGCGCCGACAGAGCTTCTAACTATGGCTACACCTTC	CASADRASNYGYTF
.	TRBV28	TRBJ1-1	once	TGTGCCAGCAGTTTTTTGGGCAGGGAGAACACTGAAGCTTTCTTT	CASSFLGRENTEAFF
.	TRBV9	TRBJ2-1	few	TGTGCCAGCAGCGCCCACAGTGAGCAGTTCTTC	CASSAHSEQFF
TRBD1	TRBV24-1	TRBJ2-1	.	TGTGCCACCAGTGGATTGTGGGGGGGACAGGGGAACTACAACAATGAGCAGTTCTTC	CATSGLWGGQGNYNNEQFF
TRBD1	TRBV10-2	TRBJ2-7	.	TGCGCCAGCAGTGGATCCGACAGGGTGGTCTTGGGCGAGCAGTACTTC	CASSGSDRVVLGEQYF
TRBD1	TRBV30	TRBJ1-2	few	TGTGCCTGGAGTGCCGGGACAGGGGGTGTTGCTAACTATGGCTACACCTTC	CAWSAGTGGVANYGYTF
TRBD1	TRBV3-1/TRBV3-2	TRBJ1-5	.	TGTGCCAGCAGCCAAGGTTGGGGACAGGGTAGTGGAATATCCCAGCATTTT	CASSQGWGQGSGISQHF
TRBD2	TRBV5-4	TRBJ2-3	.	TGTGCCAGCAGCTCAGCTAGCGGAGCTAGCACAGATACGCAGTATTTT	CASSSASGASTDTQYF
TRBD2	TRBV15	TRBJ2-1	.	TGTGCCACCAGCCTTGAGGGTAGCGGGAGAAACAATGAGCAGTTCTTC	CATSLEGSGRNNEQFF
.	TRBV5-5	TRBJ1-2	.	TGTGCCAGCAGTATCGCCCCAGGGCCCTATGGCTACACCTTC	CASSIAPGPYGYTF
TRBD1	TRBV18	TRBJ1-2	.	TGTGCCAGCTCACATGGTGACAGGGCTCGGGGCTACACCTTC	CASSHGDRARGYTF
.	TRBV12-5	TRBJ1-2	few	TGTGCTAGTGGTTTAGAATCAGGGGTAAGAGGCTATGGCTACACCTTC	CASGLESGVRGYGYTF
.	TRBV27	TRBJ2-1	.	TGTGCCAGCAGCCTGGAGGGCCGGTCCTACAATGAGCAGTTCTTC	CASSLEGRSYNEQFF
.	TRBV12-3/TRBV12-4	TRBJ2-7	.	TGTGCCAGCAGCTTCGACAGGCTCAGCGAGCAGTACTTC	CASSFDRLSEQYF
TRBD1	TRBV19	TRBJ1-3	.	TGTGCCAGTAAGGGACAGGGTGTAGTTTCTGGAAACACCATATATTTT	CASKGQGVVSGNTIYF
TRBD2	TRBV27	TRBJ2-5	.	TGTGCCAGTGCAGCGGGATACCCGCAAGAGACCCAGTACTTC	CASAAGYPQETQYF
.	TRBV27	TRBJ2-7	.	TGTGCCAGCAGTTTAAGGCGGGGACCCTACGAGCAGTACTTC	CASSLRRGPYEQYF
.	TRBV21-1	TRBJ2-1	.	TGTGCCAGCAGCAAGTCAATACAGCGGGAGGGCCACTACAATGAGCAGTTCTTC	CASSKSIQREGHYNEQFF
TRBD2	TRBV5-1	TRBJ2-7	.	TGCGCCAGCAGCATAGGGACTAGCGGGAGGGCCGAAGAGCAGTACTTC	CASSIGTSGRAEEQYF
.	TRBV3-1/TRBV3-2	TRBJ1-2	.	TGTGCCAGCAGCCAAGTAGGGCAGGGTGCGTTTTTCCCTAAGGGCTACACCTTC	CASSQVGQGAFFPKGYTF
TRBD2	TRBV5-1	TRBJ2-7	once	TGCGCCAGCAGTTCGGCCGGGACTAGTATCGACGAGCAGTACTTC	CASSSAGTSIDEQYF
TRBD1	TRBV19	TRBJ2-2	.	TGTGCCAGTAGTATCGGGACAGCGAACACCGGGGAGCTGTTTTTT	CASSIGTANTGELFF
TRBD1	TRBV27	TRBJ2-7	few	TGTGCCAGCAGTCCTTCGACAGGGACGGGCACCTACGAGCAGTACTTC	CASSPSTGTGTYEQYF
TRBD1	TRBV7-2	TRBJ1-2	.	TGTGCCAGCAGCTCCCCAGGGGGGGAGACAGGGGGATCTCGCTATGGCTACACCTTC	CASSSPGGETGGSRYGYTF
.	TRBV19	TRBJ1-1	once	TGTGCCAGTAGTATATGGAAGTCGGGGGGCACTGAAGCTTTCTTT	CASSIWKSGGTEAFF
.	TRBV5-1	TRBJ1-6	few	TGCGCCAGCAGCTTGGAATTCAGGGCCGGGAATTCACCCCTCCACTTT	CASSLEFRAGNSPLHF
.	TRBV20-1	TRBJ1-1	.	TGCACTCCCGCCCGGGGTAATAAAGCTTTCTTT	CTPARGNKAFF
.	TRBV2	TRBJ1-1	.	TGTGCCAGCAGTGAACAAGGGGACACTGAAGCTTTCTTT	CASSEQGDTEAFF
.	TRBV11-2	TRBJ1-2	.	TGTGCCAGCAGCTCACCCCGCCGGGACACAAAATCCTATAACTATGGCTACACCTTC	CASSSPRRDTKSYNYGYTF
TRBD2	TRBV3-1/TRBV3-2	TRBJ2-1	.	TGTGCCAGCAGCCATGAACGGGGGGGAGCTTCCTACAATGAGCAGTTCTTC	CASSHERGGASYNEQFF
TRBD1	TRBV9	TRBJ1-2	.	TGTGCCAGCAGCGCTCAGTTAACAGGGGGCCTATATGGCTACACCTTC	CASSAQLTGGLYGYTF
TRBD1	TRBV28	TRBJ1-1	.	TGTGCCACGACGGGGACAGAAAACACTGAAGCTTTCTTT	CATTGTENTEAFF
.	TRBV6-6	TRBJ1-1	few	TGTGCCAGCAGACCTACTCGTCACACTGAAGCTTTCTTT	CASRPTRHTEAFF
TRBD1	TRBV28	TRBJ1-2	.	TGTGCCAGCGGCGGACCGGGACAGAGCTATGGCTACACCTTC	CASGGPGQSYGYTF
TRBD2	TRBV11-2	TRBJ2-1	.	TGTGCCAGCAGCCTAGCGGGAGTAGGTCAGTTCTTC	CASSLAGVGQFF
.	TRBV30	TRBJ1-4	.	TGTGCCTGGGGGGCCCATGAAAAACTGTTTTTT	CAWGAHEKLFF
TRBD2	TRBV19	TRBJ2-7	.	TGTGCCAGTAGGAAGCGGGAGGGCATTCCCGAGCAGTACTTC	CASRKREGIPEQYF
.	TRBV7-3	TRBJ1-1	.	TGTGCCAGCAGCGCTGGACAGTTGAACACTGAAGCTTTCTTT	CASSAGQLNTEAFF
TRBD1	TRBV7-9	TRBJ1-6	once	TGTGCCAGCAGTACAGCCGGGACAGTGGGATCACCCCTCCACTTT	CASSTAGTVGSPLHF
.	TRBV29-1	TRBJ1-2	.	TGCAGCGTTGAAGATTACAGGGCCCGTAATGGCTACACCTTC	CSVEDYRARNGYTF
.	TRBV7-3	TRBJ2-3	.	TGTGCCAGCAGCTTATCCCCCGGAGATACGCAGTATTTT	CASSLSPGDTQYF
TRBD2	TRBV14	TRBJ2-3	once	TGTGCCAGCAGTCACCTAGCGGGAGGATGGGATACGCAGTATTTT	CASSHLAGGWDTQYF
TRBD1	TRBV28	TRBJ2-3	.	TGTGCCAGCGGACAGGCTAGCACAGATACGCAGTATTTT	CASGQASTDTQYF
.	TRBV28	TRBJ2-1	.	TGTGCCAGCAGCCCCGCTCCAGGGTTCCTCTACAATGAGCAGTTCTTC	CASSPAPGFLYNEQFF
TRBD1	TRBV18	TRBJ2-3	.	TGTGCCAGCTCACCTACCGGGACAGGGGGCATAGATACGCAGTATTTT	CASSPTGTGGIDTQYF
.	TRBV7-9	TRBJ2-1	.	TGTGCCAGCACCCCGGTGGGGCGGTTTTCCTACAATGAGCAGTTCTTC	CASTPVGRFSYNEQFF
TRBD1	TRBV7-3	TRBJ2-7	.	TGTGCCAGCAGCCCCGATGGGACAGCATACGAGCAGTACTTC	CASSPDGTAYEQYF